The rows below give T cell receptor beta chains drawn from one sample of a study of metastatic and nonmetastatic thyroid tumors. TCRdb re-called clones via MiXCR from the PCR reads. Of almost 85,000 clones in the sample, around an eighth were seen once. The sample was tumor tissue. Receptor source: a female donor with papillary thyroid cancer or a benign thyroid nodule (not recorded which). Some clones in this sample may be carry-over from other donors' samples. Each CDR3 is given without its conserved first and last residue.

j_call: TRBJ2-3; v_call: TRBV20-1; cdr3_aa: SAADRGLAGDTQY
j_call: TRBJ1-1; v_call: TRBV12-5; cdr3_aa: ASGFGVGGNEAF
j_call: TRBJ2-1; v_call: TRBV11-3; cdr3_aa: ASSLVSGPYNEQF
j_call: TRBJ2-7; v_call: TRBV6-1; cdr3_aa: ASSLLLAGSISYEQY
j_call: TRBJ1-1; v_call: TRBV7-9; cdr3_aa: ASSWGTVTEAF
j_call: TRBJ1-2; v_call: TRBV14; cdr3_aa: ASSQEGPFIGYT
j_call: TRBJ1-1; v_call: TRBV29-1; cdr3_aa: SVENGGLRTEAF
j_call: TRBJ1-1; v_call: TRBV20-1; cdr3_aa: TEGGDTEAF
j_call: TRBJ2-5; v_call: TRBV20-1; cdr3_aa: SARQGTGETQY
j_call: TRBJ2-1; v_call: TRBV6-2/TRBV6-3; cdr3_aa: ASSKGTSGEQF
j_call: TRBJ2-1; v_call: TRBV10-3; cdr3_aa: AISEPSRWGGNEQF
j_call: TRBJ2-7; v_call: TRBV5-1; cdr3_aa: ASSLGRGNNYKQY
j_call: TRBJ1-5; v_call: TRBV27; cdr3_aa: ASKTGGLSNQPQH
j_call: TRBJ2-7; v_call: TRBV18; cdr3_aa: ASSTGLAGPPSYEQY
j_call: TRBJ2-7; v_call: TRBV6-1; cdr3_aa: ASVAVQGGGREQY
j_call: TRBJ2-1; v_call: TRBV5-1; cdr3_aa: ASSLGEQGARNEQF
j_call: TRBJ2-1; v_call: TRBV4-1; cdr3_aa: ASSRRGGDGNPPYEQF
j_call: TRBJ2-7; v_call: TRBV27; cdr3_aa: ASSSFYEQY
j_call: TRBJ2-2; v_call: TRBV5-4; cdr3_aa: ASSPRASGELF
j_call: TRBJ2-5; v_call: TRBV5-1; cdr3_aa: ASSTRGSIQETQY
j_call: TRBJ2-7; v_call: TRBV11-3; cdr3_aa: ASSNGRLAEQY
j_call: TRBJ1-6; v_call: TRBV4-2; cdr3_aa: ASSPGQTNSPLH
j_call: TRBJ2-7; v_call: TRBV5-5; cdr3_aa: ASSFLSEDYYEQY
j_call: TRBJ1-2; v_call: TRBV6-1; cdr3_aa: ASSNQGGSDYGYT
j_call: TRBJ1-2; v_call: TRBV7-3; cdr3_aa: ASSLTVGVGYT
j_call: TRBJ2-1; v_call: TRBV9; cdr3_aa: ASGIAGEQF
j_call: TRBJ1-1; v_call: TRBV11-1; cdr3_aa: ASSFLRDRVAEAF
j_call: TRBJ2-3; v_call: TRBV10-3; cdr3_aa: AISLQGRADTQY
j_call: TRBJ2-7; v_call: TRBV9; cdr3_aa: ASSVDGGSNYEQY
j_call: TRBJ2-3; v_call: TRBV20-1; cdr3_aa: SARDLKWTSGGNTDTQY
j_call: TRBJ1-2; v_call: TRBV6-1; cdr3_aa: ASSPSLMWGNYCYT
j_call: TRBJ2-7; v_call: TRBV18; cdr3_aa: ASSPGTGVEQY
j_call: TRBJ1-2; v_call: TRBV6-1; cdr3_aa: ASSEALHGYT
j_call: TRBJ2-3; v_call: TRBV5-1; cdr3_aa: ASSGGTPTDTQY
j_call: TRBJ2-7; v_call: TRBV19; cdr3_aa: ASSIQGWSYEQY
j_call: TRBJ2-2; v_call: TRBV28; cdr3_aa: ASSFRPVVLAGDGELF
j_call: TRBJ2-3; v_call: TRBV24-1; cdr3_aa: ATSDPLAGDLMGTDTQY
j_call: TRBJ1-4; v_call: TRBV28; cdr3_aa: ASSPVEPNEKLF
j_call: TRBJ1-1; v_call: TRBV9; cdr3_aa: ASRGRNTEAF
j_call: TRBJ1-2; v_call: TRBV27; cdr3_aa: ASSYRGWDDGYT
j_call: TRBJ2-3; v_call: TRBV28; cdr3_aa: ASSFPSGTSTDTQY
j_call: TRBJ2-7; v_call: TRBV6-5; cdr3_aa: ASSYASGQVYEQY